The present entry profiles one T cell receptor (beta chain) with its context. The data were taken from a study of T cell changes during pregnancy in multiple sclerosis. Repertoires were generated with immunoSEQ multiplex PCR, while TCRdb's copy carries only in-frame clones and drops some. The repertoire holds about 59,000 clones, with over 90% as singletons. This sample comprised CD8+ T cells from peripheral blood mononuclear cells, obtained in the third trimester of pregnancy. This TCR was recovered from a female donor with multiple sclerosis, enrolled in a pregnancy study.

CDR3 sequence reads: CASRGLNYGYTF. CDR3 coding DNA: TGTGCCAGCAGGGGCTTAAACTATGGCTACACCTTC. The rearrangement uses TRBV27 and TRBJ1-2, with unresolved D. This CDR3 has 12 residues. Germline CDR1 is MNHEY and CDR2 is SMNVEV (reference sequence). The V gene lost 6 bases and the J gene lost 2 bases, with 7 bases spanning the gap.